This TCR beta chain is drawn from a study of T cell responses to AZD1222 COVID-19 vaccine. General study findings and limits: Epitopes outside B.1.351 and B.1.1.7 mutated regions reportedly drew nearly half of spike TCRs. Clonal diversity was possibly underestimated, and the donors were mostly white British, with more females. Elevations in Spike-specific TCR breadth and depth followed administration of two AZD1222 doses.

This table comes from immunoSEQ multiplex PCR, and its TCRdb copy is limited to in-frame clones, with some not included. The table includes 95,000 to 150,000 clones, around 87% detected once. V lost 2 bases to trimming and J lost 4 bases; unmatched junction nucleotides: 4. Germline V gene lookup returns CDR1 SGHTA and CDR2 FQGNSA. This CDR3 region has 15 residues. Remarks on this clone: The target antigen is unknown.

The sequencing here drew on peripheral blood, taken on day 0 of AZD1222 vaccination. The chain uses TRBV7-2 and TRBJ2-5; TRBD1 matches at 10 bases. This receptor was obtained from an adult in good health. This CDR3 is CASSLFRDRGETQYF. CDR3 DNA sequence: TGTGCCAGCAGCTTATTCCGGGACAGGGGAGAGACCCAGTACTTC. Using reference TRBV7-2 and TRBJ2-5 for the parts outside the CDR3, the full variable domain is GAGVSQSPSNKVTEKGKDVELRCDPISGHTALYWYRQSLGQGLEFLIYFQGNSAPDKSGLPSDRFSAERTGGSVSTLTIQRTQQEDSAVYLCASSLFRDRGETQYFGPGTRLLVL.